This TCR beta chain was obtained from a study of blood T cell repertoires in COVID-19 (TCRdb year 2020). Broadly, across the study: Samples from collaborators originated in the United States, Italy and Spain and spanned both the acute and convalescent phases of COVID-19. The prospective study material was composed of cDNA or gDNA derived from T cells, B-cell-depleted T cells, or PBMCs. Deeply sampled blood TCRbeta repertoires from subjects exposed to, actively infected with, or recovered from COVID-19 were included in the dataset. The repertoires were released in a freely available public database intended as a resource for research on the immune response to SARS-CoV-2. The samples were drawn from two sources: the first 160 participants of the ongoing ImmuneRACE study, and 950 to 1,500 subjects contributed by 6 global collaborators. Nearly every sample came with metadata listing a de-identified subject ID, COVID-19 status, age in years and sex. HLA class I and class II types, where available, came from metadata supplied by the sample provider rather than from assay-based typing.

Collaborating institutions collected whole blood in K2EDTA tubes following their own protocols. Collaborator samples were shipped for TCRbeta analysis as frozen whole blood, isolated PBMCs, or DNA extracted from either sample type. TCRbeta CDR3 regions were amplified from genomic DNA using the immunoSEQ Assay, a bias-controlled multiplex PCR. As for how the authors treated the data: The number of nucleated cells in each sample was estimated from the amplification of reference gene primers within the assay. Sequence reads were collapsed and filtered to measure the absolute abundance of every unique TCRbeta CDR3 rearrangement. For each sample, productive Simpson clonality was calculated as the square root of Simpson's diversity index over productive rearrangements. TCRdb took over this immuneACCESS table, retaining in-frame rearrangements with V and J assigned. Such tables are incomplete; in checked studies, under half of the missing clones stem from an unresolved V gene, and the remainder is unexplained. That table is the source of V, J and clone size, and D and trimming were worked out from the DNA. The sample records about 130,000 clones, under 85% of which are singletons. The ten largest clones represent around 11% of the sample.

Its CDR3 holds 13 amino acids, cysteine through phenylalanine. The kept DNA is CDR3 alone, 39 bases in frame from the first base. The germline V gene provides CDR1 SGHRS and CDR2 YFSETQ. V has 4 bases trimmed and J has 6 bases trimmed; junction bases matching no gene number 4. In regard to this clone: It lacks a known antigen. No base quality values were provided; no much bigger clone lies one nucleotide off.

Broader findings and caveats from the paper: How much clinical and demographic metadata was included differed by source and by participant, and the metadata was provided uncurated.

What was sequenced was peripheral blood. This receptor was taken from a man aged 60 to 75 with acute or convalescent COVID-19. The chain is made from TRBV5-1 and TRBJ2-1, with 7 junctional bases fitting TRBD1. The CDR3 reads as follows: CASSPGTANEQFF. The bases read TGCGCCAGCAGCCCCGGGACAGCCAATGAGCAGTTCTTC.